This T cell receptor beta chain was captured by sequencing in a study of cytomegalovirus exposure and HLA in healthy donors. PCR primers comprised 60 Vbeta and 13 Jbeta primers. This table comes from immunoSEQ multiplex PCR, and its TCRdb copy is limited to in-frame clones, with some not included. The table lists about 110,000 clones, 60% to 85% of them singletons. This clonotype was obtained from a female donor in good health and CMV-seropositive. Material: PBMCs.

The CDR3 sequence: CASSPLGQGSYEQYF. DNA of the CDR3: TGTGCCAGCAGCCCGCTGGGACAGGGGTCCTACGAGCAGTACTTC. The V and J genes are TRBV7-9 and TRBJ2-7, with TRBD1 identical over 10 bases. After removal of 5 bases from V and 1 base from J, the junction contained 5 bases not matched to a gene. The CDR3 is 15 amino acids. Germline assignment: CDR1 SEHNR and CDR2 FQNEAQ (reference sequence).